Sequencing of this TCR beta chain was carried out in a study of T and B cells in COVID-19 patients (TCRdb year 2020). Context from the whole study: Using TRB and IGH repertoire sequencing of peripheral blood, the study characterized adaptive immunity in COVID-19 patients who had active infection or had recovered. A recovered cohort comprised roughly 19 patients contributing 20 samples, mostly after mild to moderate COVID-19 managed as outpatients. Median age was about 34 years in the recovered cohort versus under 70 years in the active-infection cohort. Of the 20 patients in the active-infection cohort, 12 were critically ill and needed mechanical ventilation or ECMO. Of the 20 to 25 patients in the active-infection cohort, 15 to 19 had comorbidities associated with unfavorable COVID-19 outcome. The repository of TCR and BCR sequences included about 69 time points from about 35 patients, and more than 8.3 million TCR sequences were analysed. A couple of patients were in both the active and recovered cohorts because samples existed from active disease and from after recovery. An age-matched reference group of 30 to 40 healthy donors negative for COVID-19 antibodies served as the comparison for repertoire analyses. As many as 9 follow-up blood samples were taken per patient, and some of the samples covered different disease stages within the same individual.

TRB repertoires were amplified using about 220-500 ng of genomic DNA isolated from blood. As regards this clonotype: The antigen it recognizes is unknown. The conserved phenylalanine or tryptophan is not found at the CDR3 terminus, so this likely reflects a read error.

The CDR3 spans 16 residues, counting both ends. The CDR3 DNA has 48 bases and is translated from base 1. From a lookup of the germline V gene (reference sequence), CDR1 and CDR2 are LNHNV and YYDKDF. V was cut back by 5 bases and J by 3 bases, leaving a gap of 20 bases between them. This sample was sequenced with an Illumina MiSeq. Multiplex PCR with BIOMED2 TRB-A/B primer pools was used to amplify TRB rearrangements. Two consecutive PCRs added Illumina-compatible adapters and 7-nucleotide sample barcodes to the amplicons. Phusion HS II polymerase was used for all library PCRs. Amplicons were purified from gel with the NucleoSpin Gel and PCR Clean-up kit, quantified on Qubit, and pooled at roughly 3.9 nM. The quality of the amplicon pool was checked on an Agilent 2100 Bioanalyzer prior to Illumina next-generation sequencing. The authors' analysis ran thus. Annotation of TRB rearrangements was done in MiXCR 3.0.8 with the default MiXCR reference library. Non-productive reads and sequences with fewer than 2 reads were removed, and each unique CDR3 nucleotide sequence was counted as one clone. Clonality, diversity, richness and V-J gene usage were calculated in R 3.5.1. GLIPH2 was used to cluster TCRs by CDR3 similarity, and OLGA was used to calculate generation probabilities. GLIPH2 clusters were kept only if they contained at least four unique TCR clonotypes found in at least three individuals. TCRdb cleaned the public reads at Q25 with fastp, built clones with MiXCR and kept in-frame beta chains. Duplicate CDR3 protein sequences are folded into a single record with the most common DNA and genes. These V and J calls rely on TCRdb rather than the paper's analysis. For this sample the table gives roughly 27,000 distinct CDR3 sequences, of which around a third were detected only once. 1.5% to 2% of the sample is taken by the ten largest.

What the work shows at the level of the full study, not this receptor alone: The recovered cohort had approximately 2,500 exclusive TCR clusters, including 25 to 35 low-pGen clusters. Few blood samples were available from mildly ill patients while symptoms were present, and early samples from severe cases were likewise scarce. The size of the cohort was considered insufficient for assessing HLA contributions to COVID-19 susceptibility or severity. The reported TCR clusters were stated to require prospective validation before clinical use. During active COVID-19 the TRB repertoires were highly clonal, but at recovery diversity and richness rose above the levels seen in healthy donors. Specific T cell subsets (CD4+/Treg/CD8+) and sorted SARS-CoV-2-responsive or tetramer+ T cells had not yet been sequenced, and these experiments were ongoing. In patients with COVID-19, the usage of TRBV/TRBJ genes was reported to be strongly skewed.

The TCR sequence derives from a human donor who had recovered from COVID-19. The material sequenced was blood. The receptor chain draws on TRBV15 and TRBJ2-7; TRBD2 could be the D gene, as 5 bases match. Here the CDR3 is given as CATSAAGGGWGYEQYL. Read as DNA, the sequence is TGTGCCACCAGCGCGGCCGGTGGAGGTTGGGGCTACGAGCAGTACTTA.